This T cell receptor (beta chain) originates from a study of PD-L1 blockade in urothelial cancer. About the study: Male patients with bladder-origin urothelial cancer numbered about nine tenths of the roughly 29.

Data came from immunoSEQ multiplex PCR; TCRdb stores just in-frame clones and leaves some out. The table shows approximately 20,000 clones, with 90% to 95% occurring only once. With respect to this clone: Its antigen remains unidentified.

Specified time point: peripheral blood 6 weeks after treatment start. Study-level findings and limits: Larger 3-week expansion of tumor-associated blood clones was seen in durable-benefit patients.

The trim removed 6 bases at V and 4 bases at J, leaving 7 bases unmatched. The CDR3 sequence is 15 residues long. CDR1 and CDR2 from the germline V gene are LNHDA and SQIVND (reference sequence). This sequence joins TRBV19 and TRBJ2-2; 8 bases fit TRBD1. This sequence was found in an older woman with urothelial cancer. The source material was PBMCs, sampled around atezolizumab (anti-PD-L1) treatment. This CDR3 reads CASRNQGAVTGELFF. DNA of the CDR3: TGTGCCAGTAGAAATCAGGGGGCGGTCACCGGGGAGCTGTTTTTT.